These T cell receptor beta chains were read from a single sample in a study of blood T cell repertoires in COVID-19. This table comes from immunoSEQ multiplex PCR, and its TCRdb copy is limited to in-frame clones, with some not included. The table has hundreds of thousands of clones, about nine tenths seen once. The sample comprised peripheral blood. These receptors all come from a woman aged 50 to 60 with COVID-19, enrolled during active disease. CDR3s include the opening cysteine and the closing phenylalanine or tryptophan. D genes are given only for firm matches. Expanded clones are given a class, and other clones once, few, many or no size at all.

clone size	V gene	CDR3 length	D gene	J gene	CDR3 protein	CDR3 DNA
once	TRBV5-4	16	TRBD1	TRBJ1-1	CASTRTGGNMNTEAFF	TGTGCCAGCACCCGGACAGGGGGCAACATGAACACTGAAGCTTTCTTT
.	TRBV7-9	12	.	TRBJ1-3	CASSRDGDTIYF	TGTGCCAGCAGCCGCGACGGGGACACCATATATTTT
.	TRBV29-1	13	.	TRBJ1-6	CSVSSHAESPLHF	TGCAGCGTTTCGTCCCACGCGGAATCACCCCTCCACTTT
.	TRBV29-1	12	TRBD1	TRBJ1-4	CSVSSGGEKLFF	TGCAGCGTTTCGTCAGGGGGAGAAAAACTGTTTTTT
.	TRBV7-9	15	TRBD1	TRBJ1-2	CASSPRQGKGYGYTF	TGTGCCAGCAGCCCTCGACAGGGAAAGGGTTATGGCTACACCTTC
.	TRBV9	14	.	TRBJ1-3	CASSDYTSGNTIYF	TGTGCCAGCAGCGACTATACCTCGGGAAACACCATATATTTT
.	TRBV11-3	15	.	TRBJ1-1	CASSPQDILNTEAFF	TGTGCCAGCAGCCCGCAGGACATTCTCAACACTGAAGCTTTCTTT
.	TRBV9	15	.	TRBJ2-3	CASSPQAGGLDTQYF	TGTGCCAGCAGCCCCCAGGCAGGGGGACTAGATACGCAGTATTTT
.	TRBV7-3	16	.	TRBJ2-6	CASSLNGGPGANVLTF	TGTGCCAGCAGCTTAAACGGAGGGCCTGGGGCCAACGTCCTGACTTTC
.	TRBV10-3	14	TRBD1	TRBJ2-7	CAIRLGQGAYEQYF	TGTGCCATCCGACTGGGACAGGGGGCCTACGAGCAGTACTTC
.	TRBV20-1	13	.	TRBJ2-5	CSATERNQETQYF	TGCAGTGCTACTGAGAGGAACCAAGAGACCCAGTACTTC
.	TRBV24-1	16	TRBD2	TRBJ2-1	CATSDYAGGPGDEQFF	TGTGCCACCAGTGATTATGCGGGAGGGCCTGGGGATGAGCAGTTCTTC
.	TRBV7-2	15	TRBD1	TRBJ2-3	CASSRPGQQRDTQYF	TGTGCCAGCAGCAGACCGGGACAGCAGCGGGATACGCAGTATTTT
.	TRBV11-2	16	.	TRBJ2-2	CASSLVFRGRSGELFF	TGTGCCAGCAGCTTAGTATTTCGGGGGAGAAGCGGGGAGCTGTTTTTT
.	TRBV6-6	16	TRBD2	TRBJ2-1	CASSGTSGSSYNEQFF	TGTGCCAGCAGTGGGACTAGCGGGAGCTCCTACAATGAGCAGTTCTTC
.	TRBV11-2	15	TRBD2	TRBJ2-3	CASSGRLAGRDTQYF	TGTGCCAGCAGCGGACGACTAGCGGGACGGGATACGCAGTATTTT
.	TRBV6-5	16	TRBD1	TRBJ2-1	CASSYSLGTGGHEQFF	TGTGCCAGCAGTTACTCCCTGGGGACAGGGGGGCATGAGCAGTTCTTC
few	TRBV10-1	13	TRBD2	TRBJ2-7	CASSSGSEYEQYF	TGCGCCAGCAGTAGCGGGAGCGAATACGAGCAGTACTTC
.	TRBV6-6	13	.	TRBJ2-7	CASADSSSYEQYF	TGTGCCAGCGCCGACAGTTCTTCCTACGAGCAGTACTTC
once	TRBV5-1	15	TRBD1	TRBJ2-1	CASNPGQGSYNEQFF	TGCGCCAGTAACCCGGGACAGGGGTCCTACAATGAGCAGTTCTTC
.	TRBV7-2	16	TRBD2	TRBJ2-4	CASSLFGLDAKNIQYF	TGTGCCAGCAGCTTATTCGGACTAGATGCCAAAAACATTCAGTACTTC
.	TRBV30	13	.	TRBJ1-1	CACYPGVNTEAFF	TGTGCCTGTTACCCGGGGGTGAACACTGAAGCTTTCTTT
.	TRBV5-1	15	.	TRBJ2-5	CASKINTGTQETQYF	TGCGCCAGCAAAATCAACACAGGGACACAAGAGACCCAGTACTTC
.	TRBV29-1	12	.	TRBJ1-1	CSVEASSAEAFF	TGCAGCGTTGAAGCTAGCTCTGCTGAAGCTTTCTTT
.	TRBV10-3	15	.	TRBJ2-7	CAIRTGITWPYEQYF	TGTGCCATCAGGACGGGAATAACATGGCCCTACGAGCAGTACTTC
many	TRBV4-1	15	.	TRBJ2-7	CASSPLPGHTYEQYF	TGCGCCAGCAGCCCCCTACCGGGACACACATACGAGCAGTACTTC
.	TRBV14	13	.	TRBJ1-1	CASSQAINTEAFF	TGTGCCAGCAGCCAGGCAATAAACACTGAAGCTTTCTTT
few	TRBV25-1	14	.	TRBJ1-6	CASTSGQYNSPLHF	TGTGCCAGCACTTCCGGACAATATAATTCACCCCTCCACTTT
once	TRBV18	15	TRBD1	TRBJ1-5	CASSPLDRGNQPQHF	TGTGCCAGCTCACCCCTGGACAGGGGTAATCAGCCCCAGCATTTT
.	TRBV4-1	16	.	TRBJ2-1	CASSHMPGLNNNEQFF	TGCGCCAGCAGCCATATGCCGGGACTGAATAACAATGAGCAGTTCTTC
.	TRBV7-2	15	TRBD2	TRBJ2-7	CASSFWTSGGYEQYF	TGTGCCAGCAGCTTCTGGACTAGCGGGGGCTACGAGCAGTACTTC
.	TRBV10-3	16	.	TRBJ1-1	CAISESGPGLNTEAFF	TGTGCCATCAGTGAGAGTGGTCCAGGCTTGAACACTGAAGCTTTCTTT
.	TRBV5-6	15	TRBD1	TRBJ2-6	CASSHRGPGANVLTF	TGTGCCAGCAGCCACAGGGGGCCTGGGGCCAACGTCCTGACTTTC
.	TRBV3-1/TRBV3-2	16	TRBD1	TRBJ2-3	CASSAGTGYFGDTQYF	TGTGCCAGCAGCGCCGGGACAGGGTATTTCGGAGATACGCAGTATTTT
once	TRBV27	17	TRBD2	TRBJ2-1	CASSSQSSGRAYREQFF	TGTGCCAGCAGTTCCCAATCTAGCGGGAGGGCCTATCGTGAGCAGTTCTTC
few	TRBV6-2/TRBV6-3	18	TRBD2	TRBJ2-2	CASSYPGLAGPNTGELFF	TGTGCCAGCAGTTACCCGGGACTAGCGGGACCGAACACCGGGGAGCTGTTTTTT
.	TRBV19	16	TRBD1	TRBJ1-6	CASSMAGQGRNSPLHF	TGTGCCAGTAGTATGGCAGGACAGGGGAGGAATTCACCCCTCCACTTT
.	TRBV18	18	TRBD1	TRBJ2-4	CASSPLTGGRMTKNIQYF	TGTGCCAGCTCACCATTGACAGGGGGCAGGATGACCAAAAACATTCAGTACTTC
.	TRBV10-1	14	TRBD1	TRBJ1-6	CASSEGTGDSPLHF	TGCGCCAGCAGTGAAGGGACAGGGGATTCACCCCTCCACTTT
.	TRBV14	14	.	TRBJ2-3	CASSQLEFTDTQYF	TGTGCCAGCAGCCAACTAGAATTCACAGATACGCAGTATTTT
.	TRBV3-1/TRBV3-2	16	TRBD2	TRBJ2-7	CASSRTSGRGAYEQYF	TGTGCCAGCAGCCGCACTAGCGGGAGGGGCGCCTACGAGCAGTACTTC
.	TRBV24-1	15	.	TRBJ1-2	CATSDFSGKTDGYTF	TGTGCCACCAGTGATTTTTCAGGGAAGACGGATGGCTACACCTTC
once	TRBV5-4	18	TRBD2	TRBJ2-5	CASSDTPGTSGRRETQYF	TGTGCCAGCAGCGATACTCCCGGGACTAGCGGGAGACGAGAGACCCAGTACTTC
.	TRBV19	18	.	TRBJ1-6	CASSPRGGASGRNSPLHF	TGTGCCAGTAGCCCTCGGGGGGGCGCGTCTGGGAGGAATTCACCCCTCCACTTT
once	TRBV5-1	16	TRBD2	TRBJ2-7	CASSFTSGSSSYEQYF	TGCGCCAGCAGCTTCACTAGCGGGAGTTCTTCCTACGAGCAGTACTTC
.	TRBV9	19	TRBD1	TRBJ1-3	CASSVKGDRAGFFGNTIYF	TGTGCCAGCAGCGTCAAGGGGGACAGGGCTGGTTTTTTTGGAAACACCATATATTTT
few	TRBV7-2	14	.	TRBJ2-7	CASSLAGGTGEQYF	TGTGCCAGCAGCTTAGCGGGAGGAACGGGCGAGCAGTACTTC